The 19 T cell receptor beta chains presented below share a single source sample, sequenced in a study of OX40 agonist ivuxolimab in advanced cancers. Assay used: immunoSEQ multiplex PCR; TCRdb lists only in-frame clones, some missing. The data show about 48,000 clones, with about 89% seen just once and 30% to 35% held by the top ten. The sample here was CD4+ or CD8+ T cells sorted from blood, taken in a trial of the OX40 agonist ivuxolimab. The receptors were gathered from an adult with an advanced solid tumor such as melanoma, head and neck, liver or kidney cancer.

The chain couples TRBV15 to TRBJ1-4; D call uncertain. The CDR3 has 11 amino acids. V dropped 6 bases and J dropped 7 bases, with 6 bases sitting between them. Looked up from germline, CDR1 is LNHNV and CDR2 is YYDKDF (reference sequence). Written as DNA, the CDR3 is TGTGCCACCAGGGGAGGTGAAAAACTGTTTTTT. Translation gives CATRGGEKLFF.

The genes are TRBV4-1 and TRBJ2-7, with D unclear. Germline V gene lookup returns CDR1 MGHRA and CDR2 YSYEKL. V dropped 3 bases and J dropped 4 bases, with 4 bases sitting between them. This CDR3 has 11 amino acids. The CDR3 loop is CASSHGYEQYF. The CDR3 coding sequence is TGCGCCAGCAGCCACGGGTACGAGCAGTACTTC.

J is TRBJ2-1 and V is TRBV7-6; weak D call: TRBD1 (6 bases). Between the trimmed V and J ends, which lost 1 base and 9 bases, there was a span of 22 bases. The germline V gene encodes CDR1 SGHVS and CDR2 FNYEAQ. The CDR3 is 17 amino acids. CDR3 residues: CASSLESVGANRGEQFF. In DNA, the CDR3 is TGTGCCAGCAGCTTAGAGTCAGTGGGGGCAAATCGGGGTGAGCAGTTCTTC.

This clone was detected only a few times. The V and J genes are TRBV28 and TRBJ2-5; 13 bases fit TRBD2. CDR3 length equals 16 residues. Trimming at V came to 5 bases and at J to 2 bases, leaving 5 bases not matched to a gene. Looked up from germline, CDR1 is MDHEN and CDR2 is SYDVKM. The CDR3 is CASSLTSGRDQETQYF. DNA for the CDR3: TGTGCCAGCAGTCTAACTAGCGGGAGGGATCAAGAGACCCAGTACTTC.

This clone was found a few times. The chain uses TRBV19 and TRBJ1-2; 8 nucleotides line up with TRBD1. The CDR3 contains 14 residues. V lost 6 bases and J lost 6; bases outside the gene matches: 9. In germline, CDR1 is LNHDA, CDR2 SQIVND (reference sequence). For the CDR3, the DNA is TGTGCCAGTAGACTAGGACAGGGTGTGGATGGCTACACCTTC. Amino acids: CASRLGQGVDGYTF.

The chain has TRBV29-1 and TRBJ1-5; D is possibly TRBD1 (6 bases). Germline values: CDR1 SQVTM, CDR2 ANQGSEA. Trimming stripped 4 bases from V and 0 bases from J, with 10 bases between. There are 14 residues in the CDR3. DNA for the CDR3: TGCAGCGTTGGGGCGGACAGTAGCAATCAGCCCCAGCATTTT. Its translation is CSVGADSSNQPQHF.

The V and J genes are TRBV5-4 and TRBJ2-7; the D gene is possibly TRBD1 (6 bases). V was clipped by 9 bases and J by 0 bases, with 10 bases between them. The CDR3 totals 12 residues. Germline V gene lookup returns CDR1 SGHNT and CDR2 YYREEE (reference sequence). CDR3 loop: CATTDSSYEQYF. CDR3 coding DNA: TGTGCCACCACGGACAGCTCCTACGAGCAGTACTTC.

The genes are TRBV27 and TRBJ1-2; D gene uncertain. V dropped 0 bases and J dropped 4 bases, with 12 bases sitting between them. CDR1 and CDR2 (germline): MNHEY, SMNVEV (reference sequence). This CDR3 spans 15 amino acids. CDR3 coding DNA: TGTGCCAGCAGTTTATCTTACGACGGGCTCTATGGCTACACCTTC. Protein sequence: CASSLSYDGLYGYTF.

V gene TRBV14 combines with J gene TRBJ2-1; TRBD2 matches 9 bases. This CDR3 comprises 16 residues. Germline CDR1 and CDR2: SGHDN and FVKESK. With 1 base clipped from V and 2 bases from J, the junction kept 3 bases outside the gene matches. The CDR3 region has the DNA TGTGCCAGCAGCCAAGGGAGCGGGGGGCCCTACAATGAGCAGTTCTTC. Encoded protein: CASSQGSGGPYNEQFF.

The V call is TRBV30, the J call TRBJ2-1; unclear D gene. CDR3 length equals 14 residues. From germline, CDR1 is GTSNPN and CDR2 SVGIG (reference sequence). V was pared by 2 bases and J by 3 bases, with 11 bases between. CDR3: CAWSPERDYNEQFF. The DNA for the CDR3 is TGTGCCTGGAGTCCCGAGAGAGACTACAATGAGCAGTTCTTC.

The rearrangement uses TRBV6-5 and TRBJ1-2; TRBD1 agrees at 9 bases. The CDR3 runs 13 residues. CDR1 and CDR2 (germline): MNHEY, SVGAGI. After removal of 5 bases from V and 6 bases from J, the junction contained 4 bases not matched to a gene. In DNA form, the CDR3 reads TGTGCCAGCAGTAAAACAGGGGGCAATGGCTACACCTTC. This encodes CASSKTGGNGYTF.

Turning to this clone: Germline and junction disagree at one end, which may indicate a read error. The chain combines TRBV19 with TRBJ1-5, with D perhaps matching TRBD1 (6 bases). The germline V gene encodes CDR1 LNHDA and CDR2 SQIVND (reference sequence). This CDR3 has 15 residues. CDR3 amino acids: CASSTGGRSNQPQHF. The DNA for the CDR3 is TGTGCCAGCAGTACTGGGGGCAGGAGCAATCAGCCCCAGCATTTT.

This chain uses TRBV14 with TRBJ2-7, with 14 bases lining up with TRBD2. The CDR3 is 15 amino acids. The V gene's germline CDR1 is SGHDN and CDR2 FVKESK. V lost 3 bases and J lost 7; bases outside the gene matches: 5. DNA of the CDR3: TGTGCCAGCAGCCAGACTAGCGGGAGGGTATGGGAGCAGTACTTC. Its protein is CASSQTSGRVWEQYF.

The rearrangement uses TRBV27 and TRBJ2-7; D is possibly TRBD1 or TRBD2 (6 bases each). The length of the CDR3 is 12 residues. The germline CDR1 and CDR2 sequences are MNHEY and SMNVEV (reference sequence). The V end was cut by 3 bases, the J end by 6 bases, with 9 bases between. The CDR3 sequence is CASSFGGLEQYF. CDR3 bases: TGTGCCAGCAGTTTTGGGGGGCTCGAGCAGTACTTC.

This clone was found a few times. V usage is TRBV10-3 and J usage is TRBJ2-7; D unclear. V lost 2 bases, J lost 2 bases, and 7 bases lay in between. The CDR3 is made up of 13 amino acids. Germline V gene sequence: CDR1 ENHRY, CDR2 SYGVKD. CDR3 nucleotides: TGTGCCATCAGTGAGGACTTACCCTACGAGCAGTACTTC. It yields the protein CAISEDLPYEQYF.

This clone was detected a few times. The chain joins TRBV2 to TRBJ1-1, with D possibly being TRBD1 (5 bases). The CDR3 length is 11 residues. The V and J ends lost 8 bases and 11 bases respectively, with 15 bases between them. The germline gives CDR1 SNHLY, CDR2 FYNNEI. The CDR3 DNA reads as TGTGCCAGCCGAACACAACGGGGGGCTTTCTTT. It is translated as CASRTQRGAFF.

This clone was seen only once. The chain joins TRBV19 to TRBJ1-3; TRBD1 is a possible D gene (5 bases). This CDR3 is 14 amino acids long. The germline V gene encodes CDR1 LNHDA and CDR2 SQIVND (reference sequence). V lost 2 bases and J 1 base, leaving 6 bases between the germline ends. The CDR3 DNA is TGTGCCAGTAGTATACCAGGGTCTGGAAACACCATATATTTT. Its protein is CASSIPGSGNTIYF.

The J gene is TRBJ1-2, the V gene TRBV6-5, with 7 bases lining up with TRBD1. The trim removed 4 bases at V and 4 bases at J, leaving 12 bases unmatched. Germline V lookup: CDR1 MNHEY, CDR2 SVGAGI. This CDR3 is built from 16 residues. The CDR3 nucleotides read TGTGCCAGCAGTTTTTTTTTCGGTGGACAGGTCTATGGCTACACCTTC. Its translation: CASSFFFGGQVYGYTF.

J is TRBJ2-5 and V is TRBV4-1, with D perhaps matching TRBD1 (6 bases). This CDR3 comprises 14 residues. The V gene's germline CDR1 is MGHRA and CDR2 YSYEKL. With 3 bases removed from V and 3 bases from J, the gap between germline ends came to 11 bases. The DNA of the CDR3 is TGCGCCAGCAGCCAGGTCCCAGGGGAAGAGACCCAGTACTTC. It specifies CASSQVPGEETQYF.